The sequence of this T cell receptor (beta chain) was determined in a study of T cell repertoires in cytomegalovirus infection. The wider study: Both a matching HLA type and CMV infection were indicated by public TCR beta signatures.

General study results and limits: Adding up the frequency of public TCR beta families identified people who carried CMV plus the relevant HLA. CMV-specific HLA-C-restricted TCR beta clonotypes dominated the ex vivo response.

CDR3 length equals 12 residues. From germline, CDR1 is SNHLY and CDR2 FYNNEI. V lost 6 bases to trimming and J lost 11 bases, with 14 bases between them. Comment on this clonotype: The target antigen is unknown.

TCRdb re-derived calls from the reads in MiXCR, one entry per CDR3 protein. The table shows about 97,000 distinct CDR3 sequences, with 16% occurring only once. The V call is TRBV2, the J call TRBJ2-1, with D possibly being TRBD1 or TRBD2 (5 bases each). The sequence came from a human donor in good health (CMV status not recorded). Some clones in this sample may be carry-over from other donors' samples. The sequencing input was PBMCs. Here the CDR3 reads CASRVGGIKQFF. Written as DNA, the CDR3 is TGTGCCAGCAGAGTTGGGGGAATAAAGCAGTTCTTC.